Given below is one T cell receptor (beta chain) in context. Its cognate antigen has yet to be identified. One base away there is no much larger clone; base qualities are not given. The sample belongs to a study of radiotherapy plus CTLA-4 blockade in lung cancer (dated by TCRdb to the late 2010s). With respect to the entire study: Among enrolled patients, roughly 18% had an objective response and 25% to 35% reached disease control.

Trimming leaves V shorter by 7 bases and J shorter by 11 bases, with the junction holding 11 bases beyond the gene matches. From a lookup of the germline V gene, CDR1 and CDR2 are MNHEY and SVGAGI. The CDR3 goes from the cysteine to the phenylalanine over 13 residues. Only CDR3 DNA remains: 39 bases, in frame from the first base. Study-wide conclusions, independent of this receptor: After treatment with radiotherapy and ipilimumab, TCR clones that originated in tumors expanded in peripheral blood. The strongest predictors of response were reported to be early dynamic shifts in blood T cell clones along with a rise in serum interferon-beta following radiation.

In this study, focal radiation therapy paired with CTLA-4 blockade (ipilimumab) was tested in patients who had chemo-refractory metastatic non-small-cell lung cancer. Library preparation employed the immunoSEQ multiplex PCR assay. TCRdb re-hosts the immuneACCESS table, in-frame sequences only. Its copies lack some clones; in the studies checked, an unresolved V gene accounts for under half of them, and the cause for the rest is not known. The sample records fewer than 50,000 clones, 70% to 90% of which are singletons. Around a fifth of the sample is in the top ten clones. In this chain, TRBV6-5 is recombined with TRBJ2-7, with TRBD1 matching 10 junction bases. Here the sequenced sample was peripheral blood, taken from a patient treated with radiotherapy plus ipilimumab. This clonotype was sampled from a human donor with non-small cell lung cancer whose response to radiotherapy plus ipilimumab could not be evaluated. CDR3 protein: CASTAGQGITEYF. The nucleotide sequence reads as follows: TGTGCCAGCACTGCGGGACAGGGGATCACGGAGTACTTC.